The rows below give T cell receptor beta chains drawn from one sample of a study of T-cell memory formation after mild COVID-19. TCRdb processed the 5' RACE reads anew with MiXCR; each CDR3 protein has one entry. The table lists about 430,000 distinct CDR3 sequences, about 24% of them singletons. Material: PBMCs or a T cell subset sorted from them (not recorded which). The receptors shown here come from an adult woman who had mild COVID-19 (a few samples of this study predate the infection). Cell type and time point are not known. Each CDR3 is given with its conserved first and last residue. D genes are given only for firm matches. Where a row states a size, it is once, few, many or the class of an expanded clone; other rows omit it.

D: TRBD2
size: NA
V: TRBV12-3/TRBV12-4
J: TRBJ2-4
CDR3: CASSLGSGGGYIQYF
DNA: TGTGCCAGCAGTTTGGGTTCGGGGGGGGGTTACATTCAGTACTTC

D: TRBD2
size: few
V: TRBV5-1
J: TRBJ2-3
CDR3: CASRWEGERDTQYF
DNA: TGCGCCAGCAGATGGGAGGGAGAAAGAGATACGCAGTATTTT

D: NA
size: few
V: TRBV5-1
J: TRBJ2-4
CDR3: CASSLASPSGLAKNIQYF
DNA: TGCGCCAGCAGCTTGGCCTCGCCTTCCGGGCTCGCCAAAAACATTCAGTACTTC

D: TRBD2
size: NA
V: TRBV12-5
J: TRBJ2-1
CDR3: CASGLEGLAGNEQFF
DNA: TGTGCTAGTGGTTTGGAGGGACTAGCGGGCAATGAGCAGTTCTTC

D: NA
size: few
V: TRBV24-1
J: TRBJ2-1
CDR3: CATSDSGLANEQFF
DNA: TGTGCCACCAGTGACTCGGGACTGGCGAATGAGCAGTTCTTC

D: NA
size: many
V: TRBV30
J: TRBJ2-5
CDR3: CAWGILQTQYF
DNA: TGTGCCTGGGGGATCCTACAGACCCAGTACTTC

D: TRBD1
size: NA
V: TRBV12-3/TRBV12-4
J: TRBJ2-1
CDR3: CASIPGTGPPPNEQFF
DNA: TGTGCCAGCATTCCCGGGACAGGGCCTCCGCCCAATGAGCAGTTCTTC

D: TRBD1
size: few
V: TRBV9
J: TRBJ1-6
CDR3: CASSAWDRNSPLHF
DNA: TGTGCCAGCAGCGCCTGGGACAGAAATTCACCCCTCCACTTT

D: NA
size: NA
V: TRBV7-2
J: TRBJ2-7
CDR3: CASSLGYAGSYEQYF
DNA: TGTGCCAGCAGCTTAGGTTACGCGGGGTCCTACGAGCAGTACTTC

D: TRBD2
size: few
V: TRBV7-9
J: TRBJ2-3
CDR3: CASSALEAGWYF
DNA: TGTGCCAGCAGCGCTCTTGAAGCGGGGTGGTATTTT

D: TRBD1
size: few
V: TRBV6-2/TRBV6-3
J: TRBJ1-5
CDR3: CASSGRTGGGQPQHF
DNA: TGTGCCAGCAGTGGCCGGACAGGGGGCGGACAGCCCCAGCATTTT

D: NA
size: few
V: TRBV23-1
J: TRBJ2-5
CDR3: CASRGAPETQYF
DNA: TGCGCCAGCCGAGGGGCGCCTGAGACCCAGTACTTC

D: NA
size: few
V: TRBV15
J: TRBJ2-7
CDR3: CATSSPRSGDEQYF
DNA: TGTGCCACCAGCAGTCCGAGATCGGGGGACGAGCAGTACTTC

D: NA
size: NA
V: TRBV12-3/TRBV12-4
J: TRBJ1-1
CDR3: CASIERENTEAFF
DNA: TGTGCCAGCATCGAACGGGAGAACACTGAAGCTTTCTTT

D: NA
size: NA
V: TRBV11-2
J: TRBJ2-5
CDR3: CASSLHLAETQYF
DNA: TGTGCCAGCAGCTTGCATTTAGCAGAGACCCAGTACTTC

D: TRBD2
size: few
V: TRBV24-1
J: TRBJ2-3
CDR3: CATALAGGPDTQYF
DNA: TGTGCCACTGCGCTAGCGGGAGGACCAGATACGCAGTATTTT

D: NA
size: many
V: TRBV4-2
J: TRBJ2-3
CDR3: CASSQRGTDTQYF
DNA: TGTGCCAGCAGCCAGAGGGGGACAGATACGCAGTATTTT

D: TRBD2
size: many
V: TRBV20-1
J: TRBJ2-2
CDR3: CSARVQQGTSGRYTGELFF
DNA: TGCAGTGCTCGGGTACAACAGGGAACTAGCGGGAGGTACACCGGGGAGCTGTTTTTT

D: NA
size: NA
V: TRBV7-9
J: TRBJ1-2
CDR3: CASSLGGNGYTF
DNA: TGTGCCAGCAGCTTAGGGGGGAATGGCTACACCTTC

D: NA
size: NA
V: TRBV27
J: TRBJ2-1
CDR3: CASALDSIPHEQFF
DNA: TGTGCCAGCGCTCTGGACTCGATCCCACATGAGCAGTTCTTC

D: TRBD2
size: NA
V: TRBV25-1
J: TRBJ2-2
CDR3: CASSETQGLAAGELFF
DNA: TGTGCCAGCAGTGAAACACAGGGACTAGCGGCAGGGGAGCTGTTTTTT

D: NA
size: NA
V: TRBV6-5
J: TRBJ2-7
CDR3: CASSYSGRSGEQYF
DNA: TGTGCCAGCAGTTACTCGGGCAGGTCAGGGGAGCAGTACTTC

D: TRBD2
size: NA
V: TRBV5-5
J: TRBJ2-5
CDR3: CASSFGLAGGPETQYF
DNA: TGTGCCAGCAGCTTCGGACTAGCGGGGGGGCCGGAGACCCAGTACTTC

D: NA
size: few
V: TRBV5-1
J: TRBJ2-5
CDR3: CASSPEQETQYF
DNA: TGCGCCAGCAGCCCGGAACAAGAGACCCAGTACTTC

D: NA
size: few
V: TRBV21-1
J: TRBJ1-1
CDR3: CASSKWENTEAFF
DNA: TGTGCCAGCAGCAAGTGGGAGAACACTGAAGCTTTCTTT

D: TRBD2
size: NA
V: TRBV2
J: TRBJ2-1
CDR3: CASSVASGTEDSYNEQFF
DNA: TGTGCCAGCAGTGTCGCTAGCGGGACCGAGGATTCCTACAATGAGCAGTTCTTC

D: NA
size: NA
V: TRBV7-9
J: TRBJ2-5
CDR3: CASSLQGRGKQETQYF
DNA: TGTGCCAGCAGCTTACAGGGGAGGGGGAAACAAGAGACCCAGTACTTC

D: TRBD1
size: NA
V: TRBV6-6
J: TRBJ2-3
CDR3: CASSSRDRGTDTQYF
DNA: TGTGCCAGCAGTTCCCGGGACAGGGGTACAGATACGCAGTATTTT

D: NA
size: NA
V: TRBV5-1
J: TRBJ1-3
CDR3: CASSGGSEGNTIYF
DNA: TGCGCCAGCAGCGGGGGGTCAGAAGGAAACACCATATATTTT

D: TRBD1
size: NA
V: TRBV28
J: TRBJ1-5
CDR3: CASSSQGEESNQPQHF
DNA: TGTGCCAGCAGTTCACAGGGGGAGGAAAGCAATCAGCCCCAGCATTTT